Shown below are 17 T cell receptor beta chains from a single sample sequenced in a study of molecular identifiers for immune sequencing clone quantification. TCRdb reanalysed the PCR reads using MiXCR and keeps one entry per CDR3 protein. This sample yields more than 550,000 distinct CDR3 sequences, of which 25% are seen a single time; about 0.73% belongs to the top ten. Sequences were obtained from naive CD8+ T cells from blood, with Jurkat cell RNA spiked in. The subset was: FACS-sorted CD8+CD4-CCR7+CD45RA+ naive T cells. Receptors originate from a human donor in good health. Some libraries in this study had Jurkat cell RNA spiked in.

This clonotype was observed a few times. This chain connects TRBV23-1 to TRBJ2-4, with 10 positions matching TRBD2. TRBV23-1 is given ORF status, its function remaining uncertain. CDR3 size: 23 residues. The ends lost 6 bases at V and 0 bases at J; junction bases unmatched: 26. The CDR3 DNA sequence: TGCGCCAGCAGGGGGCAGGCTAGCGGGGGACTCCTCTGGAAGGGACGAGCCAAAAACATTCAGTACTTC. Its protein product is CASRGQASGGLLWKGRAKNIQYF.

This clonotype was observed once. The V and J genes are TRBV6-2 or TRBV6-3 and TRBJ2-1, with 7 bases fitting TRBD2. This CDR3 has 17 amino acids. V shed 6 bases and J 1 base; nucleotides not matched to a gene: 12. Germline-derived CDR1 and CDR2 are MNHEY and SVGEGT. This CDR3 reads CASSDSSGPYSYNEQFF. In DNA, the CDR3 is TGTGCCAGCAGCGACAGTAGCGGGCCTTATTCCTACAATGAGCAGTTCTTC.

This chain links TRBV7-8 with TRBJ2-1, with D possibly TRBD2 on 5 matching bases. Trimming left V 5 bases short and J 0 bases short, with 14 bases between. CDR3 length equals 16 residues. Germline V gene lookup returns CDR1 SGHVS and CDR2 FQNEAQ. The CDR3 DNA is TGTGCCAGCAGCGGAGGAGCGCGGACCTCCTACAATGAGCAGTTCTTC. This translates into CASSGGARTSYNEQFF.

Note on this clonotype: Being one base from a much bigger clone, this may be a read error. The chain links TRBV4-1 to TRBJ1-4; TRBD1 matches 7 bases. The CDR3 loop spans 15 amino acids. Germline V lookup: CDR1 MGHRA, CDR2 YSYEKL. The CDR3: CARSPRDRSNEKLFF. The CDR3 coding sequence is TGCGCCCGCAGCCCCCGGGACAGAAGTAATGAAAAACTGTTTTTT.

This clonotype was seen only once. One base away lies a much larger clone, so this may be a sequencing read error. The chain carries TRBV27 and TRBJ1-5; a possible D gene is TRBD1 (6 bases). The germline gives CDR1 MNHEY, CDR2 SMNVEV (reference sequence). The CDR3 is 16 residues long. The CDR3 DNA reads TGTGCCAGCAGTTCTAACAGGGTTGGTAGCAATCCGCCCCAGCATTTT. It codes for CASSSNRVGSNPPQHF.

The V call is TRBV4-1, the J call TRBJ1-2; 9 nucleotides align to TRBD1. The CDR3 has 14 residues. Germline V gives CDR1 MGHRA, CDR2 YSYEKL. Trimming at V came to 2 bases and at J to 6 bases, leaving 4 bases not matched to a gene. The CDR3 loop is CASSQTGGRDGYTF. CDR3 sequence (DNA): TGCGCCAGCAGCCAAACAGGGGGCCGAGATGGCTACACCTTC.

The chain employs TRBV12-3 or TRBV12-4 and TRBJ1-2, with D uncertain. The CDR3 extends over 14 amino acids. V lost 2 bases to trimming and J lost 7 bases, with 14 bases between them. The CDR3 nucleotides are TGTGCCAGCAGTTTAATGCAGGATCGGATTGGCTACACCTTC. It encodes CASSLMQDRIGYTF.

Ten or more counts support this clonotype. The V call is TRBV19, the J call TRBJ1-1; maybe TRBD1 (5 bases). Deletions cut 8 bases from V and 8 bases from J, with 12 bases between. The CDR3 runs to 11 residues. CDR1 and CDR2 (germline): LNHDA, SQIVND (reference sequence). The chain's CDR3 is CASGYWDEAFF. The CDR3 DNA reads TGTGCCAGTGGATACTGGGACGAAGCTTTCTTT.

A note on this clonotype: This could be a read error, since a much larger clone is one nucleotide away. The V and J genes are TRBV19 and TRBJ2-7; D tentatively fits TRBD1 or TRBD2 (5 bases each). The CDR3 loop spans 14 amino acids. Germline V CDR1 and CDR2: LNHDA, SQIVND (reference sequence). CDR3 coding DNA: TGTGCCTGTAGTATCGGGGCGGAATCCTACGAGCAGTACTTC. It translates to CACSIGAESYEQYF. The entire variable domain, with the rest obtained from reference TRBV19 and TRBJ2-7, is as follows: DGGITQSPKYLFRKEGQNVTLSCEQNLNHDAMYWYRQDPGQGLRLIYYSQIVNDFQKGDIAEGYSVSREKKESFPLTVTSAQKNPTAFYLCACSIGAESYEQYFGPGTRLTVT.

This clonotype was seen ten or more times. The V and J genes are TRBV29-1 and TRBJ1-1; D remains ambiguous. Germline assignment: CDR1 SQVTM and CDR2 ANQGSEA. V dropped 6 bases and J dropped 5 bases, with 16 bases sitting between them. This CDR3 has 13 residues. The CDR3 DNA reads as TGCAGCGTGGCACACACGAAAGGGACTGAAGCTTTCTTT. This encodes CSVAHTKGTEAFF.

For the CDR3, the DNA is TGTGCCAGCAGTTTCAGGAGGGATGAAGCTTTCTTT. Its translation is CASSFRRDEAFF. This rearrangement joins TRBV27 to TRBJ1-1; D unresolved. V was cut by 3 bases and J by 7 bases, with 9 bases left in between. CDR1 is MNHEY, CDR2 SMNVEV, per germline (reference sequence). The CDR3 loop spans 12 amino acids.

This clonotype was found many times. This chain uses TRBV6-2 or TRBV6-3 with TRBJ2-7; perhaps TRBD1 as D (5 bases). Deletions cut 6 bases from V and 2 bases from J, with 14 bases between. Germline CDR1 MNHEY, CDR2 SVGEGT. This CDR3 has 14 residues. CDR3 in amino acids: CASSYRTNAYEQYF. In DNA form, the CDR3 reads TGTGCCAGCAGCTACCGGACAAATGCCTACGAGCAGTACTTC.

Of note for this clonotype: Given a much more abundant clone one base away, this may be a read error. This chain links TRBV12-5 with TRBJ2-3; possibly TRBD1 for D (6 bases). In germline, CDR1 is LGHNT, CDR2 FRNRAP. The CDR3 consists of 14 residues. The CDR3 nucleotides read TGTACTAGTGGTGCAGGGGACCTAACAGATACGCAGTATTTT. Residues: CTSGAGDLTDTQYF. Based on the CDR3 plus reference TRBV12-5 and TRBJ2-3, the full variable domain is DARVTQTPRHKVTEMGQEVTMRCQPILGHNTVFWYRQTMMQGLELLAYFRNRAPLDDSGMPKDRFSAEMPDATLATLKIQPSEPRDSAVYFCTSGAGDLTDTQYFGPGTRLTVL.

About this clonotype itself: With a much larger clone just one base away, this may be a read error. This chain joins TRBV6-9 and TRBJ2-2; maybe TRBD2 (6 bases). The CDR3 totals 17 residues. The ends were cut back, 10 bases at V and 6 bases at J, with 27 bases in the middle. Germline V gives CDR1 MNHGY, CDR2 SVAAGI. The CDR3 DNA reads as TGTGCCACCAGAGACCGGGGCAGGGAGGAAGTCTCCGGGGAGCTGTTTTTT. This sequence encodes CATRDRGREEVSGELFF.

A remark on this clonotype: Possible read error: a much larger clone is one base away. CDR3 bases: TGTGCCAGCAGGAGGACACTTTTAGAAGCTTTCTTT. Its protein is CASRRTLLEAFF. This chain links TRBV12-3 or TRBV12-4 with TRBJ1-1, with D possibly TRBD1 on 5 matching bases. The CDR3 is 12 amino acids. The V end was cut by 6 bases, the J end by 8 bases, with 13 bases between.

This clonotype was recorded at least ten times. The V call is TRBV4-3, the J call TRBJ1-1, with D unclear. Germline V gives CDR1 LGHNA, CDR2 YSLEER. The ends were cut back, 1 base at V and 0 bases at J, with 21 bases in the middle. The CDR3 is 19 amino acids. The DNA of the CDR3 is TGCGCCAGCAGCCAAGTCCCCTTTGGGCCAGAAAACATGAACACTGAAGCTTTCTTT. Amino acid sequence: CASSQVPFGPENMNTEAFF.

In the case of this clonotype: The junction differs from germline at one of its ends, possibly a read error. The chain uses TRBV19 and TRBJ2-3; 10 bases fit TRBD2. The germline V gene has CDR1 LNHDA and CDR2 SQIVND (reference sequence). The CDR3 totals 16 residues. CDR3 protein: CAGSIGLAGGADTQYF. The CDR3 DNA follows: TGTGCCGGTAGTATAGGCTTAGCGGGGGGCGCAGATACGCAGTATTTT.